The clone carrying this T cell receptor (beta chain) turned up a few times. Its antigen is currently unknown. This sample is part of a study of T cells in Graves' hyperthyroidism and ophthalmopathy. TCR beta CDR3 regions were amplified from RNA transcripts. The TCR CDR3 was amplified in a first-round RT-PCR using the HTBI primer set. TCRdb re-analysed the multiplex PCR reads in MiXCR, keeping a single row per CDR3 protein. The table shows about 400,000 distinct CDR3 sequences, with approximately 16% occurring only once. Study conclusions and caveats: Most clonotypes expanded in the thyroid (above 0.001) were also present in blood.

Researchers barred patients who had uncontrolled infection, other autoimmune disease, pregnancy or lactation. Clinical symptoms, serum thyroxine, TRAb, thyroid ultrasound and orbital computed tomography informed diagnoses. Source material for PBMCs was less than 12 ml fresh peripheral blood. Per germline, CDR1 SGHVS and CDR2 FQNEAQ. The CDR3 sequence is 18 residues long. J lost 5 bases, V lost 2 bases, and 13 bases had no gene match. The receptor was derived from a woman in her sixties with Graves' ophthalmopathy. Material for sequencing was blood. This rearrangement joins TRBV7-8 to TRBJ2-1, with TRBD1 matching 9 bases. CDR3 sequence reads: CASSLTFSTGGYNNEQFF. As DNA, the CDR3 is TGTGCCAGCAGCTTAACCTTCTCGACAGGGGGTTACAACAATGAGCAGTTCTTC.